The 6 T cell receptor beta chains given below trace back to one sample, sequenced in a study of T cells after yellow fever vaccination. TCRdb itself ran the 5' RACE reads through MiXCR, one entry per CDR3 protein. This sample has a few hundred thousand distinct CDR3 sequences, with 8.5% to 9% found just once. Source: PBMCs, taken on the day of the first yellow fever vaccination. The receptors shown here come from a man between 18 and 35 years old who received the YFV17D yellow fever vaccine.

This clonotype appeared a few times. The chain joins TRBV7-6 to TRBJ2-7; D perhaps matches TRBD2 (5 bases). V lost 4 bases and J 6 bases, leaving 19 bases between the germline ends. The CDR3 has 15 amino acids. CDR1 is SGHVS, CDR2 FNYEAQ, per germline. CDR3 DNA sequence: TGTGCCAGCAGCTCGGTGAGGGAGAGTACGTTCGAGCAGTACGTC. Amino acids: CASSSVRESTFEQYV.

This clonotype was observed a few times. V gene TRBV20-1 combines with J gene TRBJ2-1; D possibly corresponds to TRBD1 (5 bases). V lost 4 bases and J lost 0, with 16 bases in between. The germline V gene has CDR1 DFQATT and CDR2 SNEGSKA (reference sequence). The CDR3 has 16 residues. CDR3 sequence: CSAIPPTVSSYNEQFF. CDR3 bases: TGCAGTGCTATACCCCCGACAGTCAGCTCCTACAATGAGCAGTTCTTC.

In its sample, this clonotype was seen many times. CDR3 nucleotides: TGTGCCAGCTCACCAACGTACAGCAATCAGCCCCAGCATTTT. Encoded protein: CASSPTYSNQPQHF. This chain joins TRBV18 and TRBJ1-5; no definite D call. Germline V gene data show CDR1 as KGHSH and CDR2 as LQKENI. The germline V and J ends were trimmed by 2 bases and 1 base, with 6 bases remaining between them. This CDR3 region has 14 residues.

A few counts support this clonotype. The J gene is TRBJ2-2, the V gene TRBV5-6; D is undetermined. Per germline, CDR1 SGHDT and CDR2 YYEEEE. The CDR3 is made up of 12 amino acids. Trimming took 2 bases from V and 7 from J, leaving 6 bases between them. The CDR3 sequence: CASSLVHGELFF. DNA for the CDR3: TGTGCCAGCAGCTTAGTACACGGGGAGCTGTTTTTT.

V and J are TRBV12-3 or TRBV12-4 and TRBJ1-5, with D possibly TRBD1 on 5 matching bases. Trimming took 4 bases from V and 1 from J, leaving 14 bases between them. The CDR3 is 16 amino acids. CDR3 in amino acids: CASSSDPPGSNQPQHF. The CDR3 DNA reads TGTGCCAGCAGTTCCGACCCACCAGGGAGCAATCAGCCCCAGCATTTT.

The chain couples TRBV4-3 to TRBJ2-2; D perhaps matches TRBD1 (6 bases). Germline V CDR1 and CDR2: LGHNA, YSLEER. This CDR3 contains 15 residues. V was trimmed by 4 bases and J by 0 bases, leaving 9 bases between them. CDR3 in DNA: TGCGCCAGCAGCCGGGACACCCCGAACACCGGGGAGCTGTTTTTT. It translates to CASSRDTPNTGELFF.